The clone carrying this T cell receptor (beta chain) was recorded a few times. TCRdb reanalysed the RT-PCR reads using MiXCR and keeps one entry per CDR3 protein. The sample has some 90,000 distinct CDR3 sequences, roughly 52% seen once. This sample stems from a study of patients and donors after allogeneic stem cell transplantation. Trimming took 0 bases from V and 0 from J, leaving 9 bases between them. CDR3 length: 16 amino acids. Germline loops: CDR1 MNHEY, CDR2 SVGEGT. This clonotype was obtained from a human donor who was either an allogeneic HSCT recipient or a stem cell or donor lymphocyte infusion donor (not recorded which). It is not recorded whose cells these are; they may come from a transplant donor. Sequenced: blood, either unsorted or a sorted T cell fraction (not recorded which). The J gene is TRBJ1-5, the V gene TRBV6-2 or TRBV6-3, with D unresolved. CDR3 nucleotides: TGTGCCAGCAGTTACTCAGCGCCAGCTAGCAATCAGCCCCAGCATTTT. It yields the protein CASSYSAPASNQPQHF.